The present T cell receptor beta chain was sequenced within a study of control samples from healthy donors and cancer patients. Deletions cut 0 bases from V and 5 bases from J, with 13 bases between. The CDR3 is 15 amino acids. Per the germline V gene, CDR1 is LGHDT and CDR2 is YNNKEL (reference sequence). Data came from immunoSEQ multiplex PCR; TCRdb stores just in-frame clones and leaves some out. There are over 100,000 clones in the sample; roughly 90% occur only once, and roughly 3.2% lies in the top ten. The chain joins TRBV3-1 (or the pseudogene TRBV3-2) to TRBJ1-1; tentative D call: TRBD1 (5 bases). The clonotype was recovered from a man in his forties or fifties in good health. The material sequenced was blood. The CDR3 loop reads CASSQEWGVKTEAFF. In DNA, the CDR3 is TGTGCCAGCAGCCAAGAATGGGGGGTAAAGACTGAAGCTTTCTTT.